A single sample is the source of the 13 T cell receptor beta chains below, sequenced in a study of cytotoxic CD8 clonotypes in ibrutinib-treated CLL. Here immunoSEQ multiplex PCR was the method, and the copy in TCRdb shows in-frame clones only, minus some. Here the sample spans 11,000 to 15,000 clones, around half being singletons. The input for sequencing was PBMCs, taken at an approximately 23-month disease-progression time point, from a patient treated with ibrutinib. Receptors originate from a human donor with chronic lymphocytic leukemia.

This clone was detected only once. The chain carries TRBV5-1 and TRBJ2-6; 7 positions agree with TRBD1. Trimming removed 0 bases from V and 4 bases from J; junction bases left unmatched: 4. Looked up from germline, CDR1 is SGHRS and CDR2 is YFSETQ. This CDR3 region has 16 residues. Here the CDR3 reads CASSLERGLGANVLTF. For the CDR3, the DNA is TGCGCCAGCAGCTTGGAGAGGGGGCTAGGGGCCAACGTCCTGACTTTC.

About this clone: At the DNA level, this CDR3 is encoded by other sequences in the same sample as well. The CDR3 protein is CSVGGGTEAFF. CDR3 nucleotide sequence: TGCAGCGTCGGGGGGGGGACTGAAGCTTTCTTT. The V call is TRBV29-1, the J call TRBJ1-1; D might be TRBD1 (5 bases). Germline lookup yields CDR1 SQVTM and CDR2 ANQGSEA. The CDR3 sequence is 11 residues long. Trimming took 6 bases from V and 5 from J, leaving 10 bases between them. Drawing the rest from reference TRBV29-1 and TRBJ1-1, the complete variable domain is SAVISQKPSRDICQRGTSLTIQCQVDSQVTMMFWYRQQPGQSLTLIATANQGSEATYESGFVIDKFPISRPNLTFSTLTVSNMSPEDSSIYLCSVGGGTEAFFGQGTRLTVV.

This clone was picked up one time. The chain couples TRBV29-1 to TRBJ2-3; perhaps TRBD2 as D (5 bases). The germline V gene has CDR1 SQVTM and CDR2 ANQGSEA. V was shortened by 3 bases and J by 0 bases, with 13 bases between the two germline ends. This CDR3 is 15 amino acids long. The CDR3, as DNA: TGCAGCGTTGAGGCTCTAGCAGCTAGCACAGATACGCAGTATTTT. Translating it yields CSVEALAASTDTQYF.

This clone was observed a few times. V gene TRBV19 combines with J gene TRBJ1-6; 8 positions agree with TRBD1. The CDR3 is 13 residues long. From germline, CDR1 is LNHDA and CDR2 SQIVND (reference sequence). J was trimmed by 9 bases and V by 5 bases; bases with no gene match: 3. The CDR3 DNA sequence: TGTGCCAGTAGTGGACAGGGAGGTTCACCCCTCCACTTT. Its translation: CASSGQGGSPLHF.

The chain couples TRBV6-1 to TRBJ2-7, with 13 nucleotides matching TRBD2. The germline CDR1 and CDR2 sequences are MNHNS and SASEGT. The CDR3 consists of 15 residues. Trimming took 4 bases from V and 0 from J; bases not matched to a gene: 0. Written as DNA, the CDR3 is TGTGCCAGCAGTGGGACTAGCGGGGGCTCCTACGAGCAGTACTTC. This encodes CASSGTSGGSYEQYF.

The CDR3 loop is CASSVDPSVNEQFF. The CDR3 DNA follows: TGTGCCAGCAGCGTCGATCCTAGCGTCAATGAGCAGTTCTTC. V and J are TRBV11-2 and TRBJ2-1; D perhaps matches TRBD2 (6 bases). The CDR3 loop spans 14 amino acids. CDR1 and CDR2 from the germline V gene are SGHAT and FQNNGV. Between the trimmed V and J ends, which lost 5 bases and 6 bases, there was a span of 14 bases.

To note about this clone: An end of the junction does not agree with germline; a read error may underlie this. CDR3 in amino acids: CASSSGGDEQFF. CDR3 bases: TGTGCCAGCAGCTCGGGGGGAGATGAGCAGTTCTTC. V and J are TRBV5-1 and TRBJ2-1; TRBD2 matches 7 bases. Germline V gene sequence: CDR1 SGHRS, CDR2 YFSETQ. The CDR3 runs 12 residues.

V usage is TRBV7-6 and J usage is TRBJ2-3, with 8 bases identical to TRBD1. The V segment lost 1 base and the J segment 1 base; nucleotides outside the gene matches: 10. The CDR3 contains 18 residues. Per germline, CDR1 SGHVS and CDR2 FNYEAQ. CDR3: CASSLGRGDRKGTDTQYF. The CDR3 DNA follows: TGTGCCAGCAGCTTAGGGAGGGGGGACAGGAAAGGCACAGATACGCAGTATTTT.

In DNA form, the CDR3 reads TGTGCCACCAGCAGAGATCTGACAGAGAATCAGCCCCAGCATTTT. The encoded protein is CATSRDLTENQPQHF. The chain is built from TRBV15 and TRBJ1-5, with a weak D call TRBD1 (5 bases). Between the trimmed V and J ends, which lost 0 bases and 4 bases, there was a span of 10 bases. CDR1 and CDR2 (germline): LNHNV, YYDKDF (reference sequence). The CDR3 is 15 amino acids.

CDR3 sequence: CASLQGPGSPLHF. The DNA of the CDR3 is TGTGCCAGCCTTCAAGGACCGGGCTCACCCCTCCACTTT. The chain combines TRBV2 with TRBJ1-6; unclear D gene. Germline V gene sequence: CDR1 SNHLY, CDR2 FYNNEI. The V gene lost 8 bases and the J gene lost 10 bases, with 15 bases spanning the gap. This CDR3 has 13 residues.

The V gene is TRBV15, the J gene TRBJ2-7, with TRBD1 as a possible D gene (6 bases). The CDR3 has 14 amino acids. CDR1 and CDR2 (germline): LNHNV, YYDKDF (reference sequence). Between the trimmed V and J ends, which lost 1 base and 3 bases, there was a span of 10 bases. The CDR3 DNA follows: TGTGCCACCAGCAGAGCCACACAGGGCTACGAGCAGTACTTC. Translation: CATSRATQGYEQYF.

The genes are TRBV5-6 and TRBJ1-2, with D unresolved. The CDR3 is 14 amino acids. The V end was cut by 0 bases, the J end by 4 bases, with 10 bases between. Germline CDR1 is SGHDT and CDR2 is YYEEEE. The CDR3 DNA reads as TGTGCCAGCAGCTTGGTTTCAGAGACCTATGGCTACACCTTC. Translated: CASSLVSETYGYTF.

The table lists this clone with a few counts. V gene TRBV18 combines with J gene TRBJ2-5; TRBD1 matches at 8 bases. This CDR3 comprises 15 residues. Trimming removed 3 bases from V and 6 bases from J; junction bases left unmatched: 9. The germline V gene encodes CDR1 KGHSH and CDR2 LQKENI. The CDR3 bases are TGTGCCAGCTCACCCCAGGGGGCGAGCGAAAAGACCCAGTACTTC. Its translation is CASSPQGASEKTQYF. The variable domain in full, completed from reference TRBV18 and TRBJ2-5, reads NAGVMQNPRHLVRRRGQEARLRCSPMKGHSHVYWYRQLPEEGLKFMVYLQKENIIDESGMPKERFSAEFPKEGPSILRIQQVVRGDSAAYFCASSPQGASEKTQYFGPGTRLLVL.